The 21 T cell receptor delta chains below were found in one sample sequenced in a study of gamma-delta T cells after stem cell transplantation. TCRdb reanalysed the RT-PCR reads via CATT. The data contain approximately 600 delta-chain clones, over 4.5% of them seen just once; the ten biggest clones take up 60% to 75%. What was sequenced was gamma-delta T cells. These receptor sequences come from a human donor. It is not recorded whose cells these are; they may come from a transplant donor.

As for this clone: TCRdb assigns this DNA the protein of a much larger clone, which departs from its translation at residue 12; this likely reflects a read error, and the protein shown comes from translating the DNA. The CDR3 DNA reads as TGTGCCTGTGACCCCGTACTCTGGGGGGATACCCGCACCGATAAACTCATCTTT. Amino acid sequence: CACDPVLWGDTRTDKLIF. The chain uses TRDV2 and TRDJ1; 9 bases align to TRDD3. The germline gives CDR1 GEAIGNYY, CDR2 EKD. The ends lost 3 bases at V and 1 base at J; junction bases unmatched: 14. The CDR3 covers 18 residues.

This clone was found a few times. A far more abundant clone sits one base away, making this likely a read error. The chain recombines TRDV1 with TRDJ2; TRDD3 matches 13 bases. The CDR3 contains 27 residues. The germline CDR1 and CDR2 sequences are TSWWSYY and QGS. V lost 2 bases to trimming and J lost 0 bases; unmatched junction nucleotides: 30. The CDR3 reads CALGELPLPFPKIYWGIRSALTAQLFF. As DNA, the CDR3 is TGTGCTCTTGGGGAATTACCACTTCCCTTTCCTAAAATATACTGGGGGATACGCTCTGCTTTGACAGCACAACTCTTCTTT.

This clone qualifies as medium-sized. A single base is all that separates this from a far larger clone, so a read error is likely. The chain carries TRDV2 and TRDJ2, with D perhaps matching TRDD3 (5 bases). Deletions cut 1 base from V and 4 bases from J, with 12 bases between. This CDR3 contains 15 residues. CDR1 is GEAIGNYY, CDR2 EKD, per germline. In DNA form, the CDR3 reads TGTGCCTGTGACACACTACCGGGGACGACAGCACAACTCTTCTTT. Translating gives CACDTLPGTTAQLFF.

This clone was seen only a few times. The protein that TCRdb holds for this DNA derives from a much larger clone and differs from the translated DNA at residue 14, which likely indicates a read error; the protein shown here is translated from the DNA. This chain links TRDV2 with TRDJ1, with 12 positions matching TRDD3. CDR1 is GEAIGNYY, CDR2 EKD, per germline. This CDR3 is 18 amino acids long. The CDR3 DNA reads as TGTGCCTGTGACACACTTACTGGGGGATACATTGGCACCGTTAAACTCATCTTT. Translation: CACDTLTGGYIGTVKLIF.

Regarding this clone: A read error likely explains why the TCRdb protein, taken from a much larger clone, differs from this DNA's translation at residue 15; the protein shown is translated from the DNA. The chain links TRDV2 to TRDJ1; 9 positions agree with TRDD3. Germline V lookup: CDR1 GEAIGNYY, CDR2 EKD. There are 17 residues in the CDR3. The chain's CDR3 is CACDAITGGQPSDKFIF. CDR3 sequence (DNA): TGTGCCTGTGACGCGATTACTGGGGGACAACCGAGCGATAAATTCATCTTT.

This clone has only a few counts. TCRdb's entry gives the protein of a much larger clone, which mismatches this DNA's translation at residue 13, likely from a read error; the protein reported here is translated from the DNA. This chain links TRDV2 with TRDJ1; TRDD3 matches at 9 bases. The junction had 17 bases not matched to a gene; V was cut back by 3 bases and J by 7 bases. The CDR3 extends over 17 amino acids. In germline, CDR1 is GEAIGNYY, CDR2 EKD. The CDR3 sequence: CACDAITGGQPSGKLIF. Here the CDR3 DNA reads TGTGCCTGTGACGCGATTACTGGGGGACAACCGAGCGGTAAACTCATCTTT.

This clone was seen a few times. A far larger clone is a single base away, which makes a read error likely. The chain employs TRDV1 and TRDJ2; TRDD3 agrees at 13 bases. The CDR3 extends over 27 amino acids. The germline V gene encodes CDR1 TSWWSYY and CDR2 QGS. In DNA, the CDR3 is TGTGCTCTTGGGGAATTACCACTTCCCTTTCCTACAATATACTGGGGGATACGCTCTGCTTTGACAACACAACTCTTCTTT. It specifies CALGELPLPFPTIYWGIRSALTTQLFF.

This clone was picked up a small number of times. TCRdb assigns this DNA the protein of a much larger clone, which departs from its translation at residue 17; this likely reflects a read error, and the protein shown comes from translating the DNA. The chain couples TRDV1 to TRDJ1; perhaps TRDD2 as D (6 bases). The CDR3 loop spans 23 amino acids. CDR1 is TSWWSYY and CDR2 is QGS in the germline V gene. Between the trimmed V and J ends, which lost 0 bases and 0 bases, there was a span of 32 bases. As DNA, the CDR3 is TGTGCTCTTGGGGAACTGCCCTCCTACTCCTACCCTCTGTTGGAGCCAGACACCGATAAACTCATCTTT. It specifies CALGELPSYSYPLLEPDTDKLIF.

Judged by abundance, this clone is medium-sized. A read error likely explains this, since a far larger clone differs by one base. The DNA for the CDR3 is TGTGCTCTTGGGAAGGGGTTTCCCCTGGCGACTGCCACCGATAAACTCATCTTT. It codes for CALGKGFPLATATDKLIF. The gene calls are TRDV1 and TRDJ1; D is ambiguous. Germline lookup yields CDR1 TSWWSYY and CDR2 QGS. Trimming took off 5 bases at V and 1 base at J, with 23 bases between the two ends. The CDR3 runs to 18 residues.

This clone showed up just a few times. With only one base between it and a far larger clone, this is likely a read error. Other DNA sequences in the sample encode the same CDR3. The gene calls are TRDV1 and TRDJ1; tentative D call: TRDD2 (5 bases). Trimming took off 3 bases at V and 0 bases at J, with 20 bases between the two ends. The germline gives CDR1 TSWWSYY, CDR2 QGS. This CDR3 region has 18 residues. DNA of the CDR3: TGTGCTCTTGGGGAGCTTAGGAGATTCCTCCCCCACACCGATAAACTCATCTTT. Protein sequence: CALGELRRFLPHTDKLIF.

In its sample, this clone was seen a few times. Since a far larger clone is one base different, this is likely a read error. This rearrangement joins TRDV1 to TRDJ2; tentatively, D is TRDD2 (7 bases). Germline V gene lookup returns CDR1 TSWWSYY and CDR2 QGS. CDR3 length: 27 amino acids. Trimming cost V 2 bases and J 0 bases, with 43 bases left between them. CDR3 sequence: CALGELPLPFPTIYWEIRSALTAQLFF. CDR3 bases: TGTGCTCTTGGGGAATTACCACTTCCCTTTCCTACAATATACTGGGAGATACGCTCTGCTTTGACAGCACAACTCTTCTTT.

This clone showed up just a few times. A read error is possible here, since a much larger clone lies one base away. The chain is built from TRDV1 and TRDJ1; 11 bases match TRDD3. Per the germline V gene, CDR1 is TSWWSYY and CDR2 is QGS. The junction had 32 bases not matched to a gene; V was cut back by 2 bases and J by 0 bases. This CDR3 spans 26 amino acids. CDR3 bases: TGTGCTCTTGGGGAATGTACAGCAACAACGGCCTTCCCAAAGTGCTGGGGGATACATGACACCGATAAACTCATCTTT. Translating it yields CALGECTATTAFPKCWGIHDTDKLIF.

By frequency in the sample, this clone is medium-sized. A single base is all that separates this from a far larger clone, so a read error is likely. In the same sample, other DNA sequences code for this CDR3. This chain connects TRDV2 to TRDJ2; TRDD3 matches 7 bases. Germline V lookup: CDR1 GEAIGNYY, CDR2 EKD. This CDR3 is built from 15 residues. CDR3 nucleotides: TGTGCCTGTGACACACTACTGGGGACGACAGCACAGCTCTTCTTT. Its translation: CACDTLLGTTAQLFF.

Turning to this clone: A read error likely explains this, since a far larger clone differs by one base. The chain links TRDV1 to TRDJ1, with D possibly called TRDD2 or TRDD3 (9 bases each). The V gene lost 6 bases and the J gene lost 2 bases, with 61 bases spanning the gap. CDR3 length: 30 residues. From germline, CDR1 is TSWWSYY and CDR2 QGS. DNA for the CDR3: TGTGCTCTTGGACAACGCTCCCACTATGAAGGAGGTAATTTATTCCTTCCTACGCCGTGGGGGATAGAGGAGACCGATAAACTCATCTTT. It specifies CALGQRSHYEGGNLFLPTPWGIEETDKLIF.

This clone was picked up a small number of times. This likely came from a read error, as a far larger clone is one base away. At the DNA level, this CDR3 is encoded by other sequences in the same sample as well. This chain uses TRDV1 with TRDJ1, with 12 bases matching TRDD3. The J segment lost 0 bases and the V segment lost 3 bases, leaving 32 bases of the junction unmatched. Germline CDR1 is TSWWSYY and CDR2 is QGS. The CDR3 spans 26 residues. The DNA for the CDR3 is TGTGCTCTTGGGGAGTGTACAGCAACAACGGCCTTCCCAAAGTACTGGGGGATACATGACACCGATAAACTCATCTTT. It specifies CALGECTATTAFPKYWGIHDTDKLIF.

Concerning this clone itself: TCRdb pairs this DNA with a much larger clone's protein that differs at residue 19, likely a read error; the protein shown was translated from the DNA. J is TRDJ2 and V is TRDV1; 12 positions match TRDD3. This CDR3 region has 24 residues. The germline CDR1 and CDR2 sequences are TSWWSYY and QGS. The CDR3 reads CALGPRGTLTSHYWGILLPAQLFF. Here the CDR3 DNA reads TGTGCTCTTGGGCCCCGAGGGACGCTGACCTCTCATTACTGGGGGATACTTCTGCCAGCACAACTATTCTTT.

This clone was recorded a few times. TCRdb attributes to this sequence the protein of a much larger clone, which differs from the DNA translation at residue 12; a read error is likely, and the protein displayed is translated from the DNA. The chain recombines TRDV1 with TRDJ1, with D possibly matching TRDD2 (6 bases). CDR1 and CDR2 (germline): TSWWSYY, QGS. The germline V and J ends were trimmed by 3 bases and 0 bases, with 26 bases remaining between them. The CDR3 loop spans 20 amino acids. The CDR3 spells CALGDLLPSILPGDTDKLIF. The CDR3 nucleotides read TGTGCTCTTGGGGACCTACTTCCTTCAATCTTACCGGGGGACACCGATAAACTCATCTTT.

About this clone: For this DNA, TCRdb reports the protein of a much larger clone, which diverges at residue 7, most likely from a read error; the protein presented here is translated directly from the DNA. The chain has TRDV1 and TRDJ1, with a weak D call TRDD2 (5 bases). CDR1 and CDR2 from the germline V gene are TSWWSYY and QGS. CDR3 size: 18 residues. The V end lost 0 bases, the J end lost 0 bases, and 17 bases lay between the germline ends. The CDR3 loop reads CALGELGRFLPHTDKLIF. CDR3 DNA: TGTGCTCTTGGGGAACTTGGGAGATTCCTCCCCCACACCGATAAACTCATCTTT.

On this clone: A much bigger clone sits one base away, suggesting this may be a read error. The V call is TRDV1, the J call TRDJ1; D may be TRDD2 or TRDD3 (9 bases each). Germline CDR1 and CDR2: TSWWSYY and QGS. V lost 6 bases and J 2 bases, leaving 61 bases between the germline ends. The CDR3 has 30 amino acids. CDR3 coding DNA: TGTGCTCTTGGACAACGCCCCCACCATGAAGGAGGTAATTTATTCCTTCCTACGCCGTGGGGGATAGAGGAGACCGATAAACTCATCTTT. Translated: CALGQRPHHEGGNLFLPTPWGIEETDKLIF.

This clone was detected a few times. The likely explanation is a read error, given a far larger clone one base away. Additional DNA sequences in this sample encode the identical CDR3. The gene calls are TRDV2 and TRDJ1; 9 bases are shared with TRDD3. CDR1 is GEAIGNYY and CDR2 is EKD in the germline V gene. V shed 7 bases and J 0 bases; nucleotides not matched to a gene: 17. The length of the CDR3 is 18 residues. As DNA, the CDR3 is TGTGCCTGCGACCCCGTACTCTGGGGGGATACCCACACCGATAAACTCATCTTT. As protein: CACDPVLWGDTHTDKLIF.

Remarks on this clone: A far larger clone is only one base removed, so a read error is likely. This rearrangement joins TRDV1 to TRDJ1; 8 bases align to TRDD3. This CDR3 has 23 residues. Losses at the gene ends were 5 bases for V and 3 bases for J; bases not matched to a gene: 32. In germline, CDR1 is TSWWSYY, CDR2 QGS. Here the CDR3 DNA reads TGTGCTCTTGGGACCCGTACATTTCGACCGCCACTGGGGGCTACTATGAGGTCCGATAAACTCATCTTT. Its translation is CALGTRTFRPPLGATMRSDKLIF.